This TCR beta chain comes out of a study of blood T cell repertoires in COVID-19. About the study: Italy, Spain and the United States were the sources of the convalescent and acute COVID-19 samples. PBMCs, B-cell-depleted T cells, or T cells provided the cDNA or gDNA that made up the material.

The length of the CDR3 is 15 residues. CDR1 SGDLS and CDR2 YYNGEE come from the germline V gene. Trimming took 3 bases from V and 7 from J; bases not matched to a gene: 9. This clone was picked up a small number of times. Source study methods: For nucleated cells, counts were estimated from reference gene primer amplification. Method: immunoSEQ multiplex PCR; TCRdb's copy keeps in-frame clones and lacks some. V and J calls and clone size come straight from that table; D and trimming were deduced from the DNA. The table lists about 140,000 clones, approximately 80% of them singletons. Participants classified as exposed had met a COVID-19 case within 2 weeks before study entry.

The sample consisted of PBMCs or T cells enriched from blood (not recorded which). This chain connects TRBV9 to TRBJ1-2; TRBD1 matches 10 bases. This receptor was taken from a woman aged 18 to 35 who had been exposed to COVID-19. CDR3 bases: TGTGCCAGCAGCGGACGGGGGGACAGGGGTTTTGGCTACACCTTC. Residues: CASSGRGDRGFGYTF.